This T cell receptor (beta chain) was sequenced in a study of cytomegalovirus exposure and HLA in healthy donors. Broader study findings: According to a later analysis, most TCR beta chains associated with CMV appeared HLA-restricted. Common viral pathogens (according to a later analysis) appeared linked to several of the most significant clusters.

The CDR3 is 13 amino acids. From germline, CDR1 is MNHEY and CDR2 SVGAGI. After removal of 5 bases from V and 7 bases from J, the junction contained 4 bases not matched to a gene. In the case of this clone: Its antigen is unknown.

With 60 Vbeta and 13 Jbeta primers, the PCR was carried out. This table comes from immunoSEQ multiplex PCR, and its TCRdb copy is limited to in-frame clones, with some not included. The table shows 110,000 to 150,000 clones, with 65% to 85% occurring only once. Specimen: PBMCs. The J gene is TRBJ2-1, the V gene TRBV6-5; 8 bases align to TRBD2. The clonotype was recovered from a man aged 30 to 39 in good health and CMV-seronegative. The chain's CDR3 is CASSLPGGNEQFF. Here the CDR3 DNA reads TGTGCCAGCAGTCTCCCGGGGGGGAATGAGCAGTTCTTC.